Listed below are T cell receptor beta chains from one sample, sequenced in a study of control samples from healthy donors and cancer patients. Data came from immunoSEQ multiplex PCR; TCRdb stores just in-frame clones and leaves some out. The repertoire holds approximately 150,000 clones, with around 94% as singletons. The sample comprised PBMCs. These TCRs come from a man aged 60 to 69 with colorectal cancer. The CDR3 runs from the conserved cysteine through the conserved F or W. A D gene is named only where the DNA matches it firmly. Only some rows state a clone size, as once, few, many or a class for expanded clones.

>TRBD2|TRBV24-1|.|TRBJ2-1
CATAGGRNNEQFF
TGTGCCACGGCGGGGGGGCGGAACAATGAGCAGTTCTTC
>.|TRBV3-1/TRBV3-2|.|TRBJ2-7
CASSQARTVTYEQYF
TGTGCCAGCAGCCAAGCCCGGACCGTCACCTACGAGCAGTACTTC
>.|TRBV27|.|TRBJ2-5
CASSTQGRETQYF
TGTGCCAGCAGTACTCAGGGTCGGGAGACCCAGTACTTC
>.|TRBV6-1|once|TRBJ1-1
CASSESPQTNEAFF
TGTGCCAGCAGTGAAAGCCCCCAGACAAATGAAGCTTTCTTT
>TRBD1|TRBV10-3|.|TRBJ1-4
CAIRGQADEKLFF
TGTGCCATCAGAGGACAGGCGGATGAAAAACTGTTTTTT
>TRBD2|TRBV3-1/TRBV3-2|.|TRBJ2-1
CASSHGAGGPYNEQFF
TGTGCCAGCAGCCATGGGGCGGGGGGGCCCTACAATGAGCAGTTCTTC
>.|TRBV5-4|.|TRBJ2-5
CASSSPTVQETQYF
TGTGCCAGCAGCTCCCCGACAGTCCAAGAGACCCAGTACTTC
>TRBD1|TRBV5-8|.|TRBJ1-5
CASGSSGGASNQPQHF
TGTGCCAGCGGGTCTTCAGGGGGCGCGAGCAATCAGCCCCAGCATTTT
>.|TRBV7-6|.|TRBJ1-4
CASSPSLTHATNEKLFF
TGTGCCAGCAGCCCCAGCCTGACCCACGCAACTAATGAAAAACTGTTTTTT
>.|TRBV2|.|TRBJ2-5
CASSEDWGIETQYF
TGTGCCAGCAGTGAAGATTGGGGTATCGAGACCCAGTACTTC
>TRBD2|TRBV5-1|.|TRBJ2-1
CASSLRVAGGPYNEQFF
TGCGCCAGCAGCTTGAGAGTAGCGGGGGGCCCCTACAATGAGCAGTTCTTC
>TRBD1|TRBV7-9|.|TRBJ1-2
CASSEGQGNGYTF
TGTGCCAGCAGCGAGGGACAGGGCAATGGCTACACCTTC
>TRBD1|TRBV7-9|.|TRBJ1-5
CASSPQGDQPQHF
TGTGCCAGCAGCCCCCAGGGGGATCAGCCCCAGCATTTT
>.|TRBV19|.|TRBJ2-3
CASRTRASDTQYF
TGTGCCAGTAGGACCAGGGCCTCAGATACGCAGTATTTT
>.|TRBV18|once|TRBJ1-1
CASSPPEPLKEAFF
TGTGCCAGCTCACCACCGGAACCTCTGAAGGAAGCTTTCTTT
>TRBD1|TRBV29-1|.|TRBJ2-1
CSIKLQGAFYNEQFF
TGCAGCATCAAACTACAGGGGGCTTTCTACAATGAGCAGTTCTTC
>TRBD1|TRBV7-9|.|TRBJ2-7
CASSLTQGASEQYF
TGTGCCAGCAGCTTAACGCAGGGGGCCTCCGAGCAGTACTTC
>TRBD1|TRBV28|.|TRBJ1-1
CASSLGQGEAFF
TGTGCCAGCAGTTTAGGACAGGGCGAAGCTTTCTTT
>.|TRBV7-7|.|TRBJ2-2
CASSITDTGELFF
TGTGCCAGCAGCATAACAGACACCGGGGAGCTGTTTTTT
>.|TRBV3-1/TRBV3-2|.|TRBJ2-6
CASSQTPLDTFSGANVLTF
TGTGCCAGCAGCCAAACCCCATTGGACACCTTCTCTGGGGCCAACGTCCTGACTTTC
>TRBD1|TRBV6-4|.|TRBJ1-6
CASSPRDRGTPLHF
TGTGCCAGCAGCCCCCGGGACAGGGGCACACCCCTCCACTTT
>.|TRBV7-6|.|TRBJ2-1
CASSLGQTDFNEQFF
TGTGCCAGCAGCTTAGGTCAGACTGACTTCAATGAGCAGTTCTTC
>.|TRBV15|.|TRBJ2-1
CATSRDRNIGEQFF
TGTGCCACCAGCAGAGATCGGAATATAGGTGAGCAGTTCTTC
>.|TRBV15|.|TRBJ1-1
CATSREGPAKGTEAFF
TGTGCCACCAGCAGAGAAGGGCCAGCCAAAGGGACTGAAGCTTTCTTT
>.|TRBV20-1|.|TRBJ2-3
CSASWRGRTDTQYF
TGCAGTGCTAGTTGGAGGGGCCGCACAGATACGCAGTATTTT
>TRBD1|TRBV2|.|TRBJ2-5
CASRTGTGVIETQYF
TGTGCCAGCAGAACCGGGACAGGGGTAATAGAGACCCAGTACTTC
>.|TRBV5-6|.|TRBJ1-3
CASSLGRYSGNTIYF
TGTGCCAGCAGCCTGGGGCGGTACTCTGGAAACACCATATATTTT
>.|TRBV18|.|TRBJ1-2
CASSPGGGSEGYTF
TGTGCCAGCTCACCCGGTGGAGGGTCGGAGGGCTACACCTTC
>.|TRBV3-1/TRBV3-2|.|TRBJ2-3
CAGSQVRDTQYF
TGTGCCGGCAGTCAAGTGAGAGATACGCAGTATTTT
>TRBD1|TRBV13|.|TRBJ2-3
CASSSDRGSTDTQYF
TGTGCCAGCAGCTCCGACAGGGGGAGCACAGATACGCAGTATTTT
>TRBD2|TRBV28|.|TRBJ2-1
CASSLPHGGGDYNEQFF
TGTGCCAGCAGTTTACCCCACGGGGGGGGCGACTACAATGAGCAGTTCTTC
>.|TRBV21-1|.|TRBJ2-1
CASSDRLGQGAPISSYNEQFF
TGTGCCAGCAGCGATCGTTTGGGGCAGGGGGCCCCTATAAGCTCCTACAATGAGCAGTTCTTC
>.|TRBV30|.|TRBJ1-1
CAWSVPRRSTEAFF
TGTGCCTGGAGTGTACCTCGGCGGTCCACTGAAGCTTTCTTT
>TRBD1|TRBV29-1|.|TRBJ1-1
CSVSGPRGTEAFF
TGCAGCGTCTCGGGACCCAGGGGGACTGAAGCTTTCTTT
>.|TRBV3-1/TRBV3-2|few|TRBJ1-1
CASSPPGETAFF
TGTGCCAGCAGTCCCCCCGGGGAGACAGCTTTCTTT
>TRBD1|TRBV18|.|TRBJ2-2
CASSPQGDTGELFF
TGTGCCAGCTCCCCCCAGGGGGACACCGGGGAGCTGTTTTTT
>.|TRBV2|.|TRBJ2-7
CASSYAGARGEQYF
TGTGCCAGCAGTTACGCTGGGGCGCGAGGAGAGCAGTACTTC
>.|TRBV30|few|TRBJ2-5
CAWSVLLTGEETQYF
TGTGCCTGGAGTGTACTCCTGACGGGGGAAGAGACCCAGTACTTC
>TRBD1|TRBV7-2|.|TRBJ1-1
CASSSPGQGTEAFF
TGTGCCAGCAGCTCACCGGGACAGGGAACTGAAGCTTTCTTT
>TRBD2|TRBV5-1|.|TRBJ2-5
CASSLAGGAVETQYF
TGCGCCAGCAGCTTGGCCGGGGGGGCGGTGGAGACCCAGTACTTC
>.|TRBV10-2|.|TRBJ2-3
CASSDSGYTDTQYF
TGCGCCAGCAGTGATAGCGGATACACAGATACGCAGTATTTT